Each of the 16 T cell receptor beta chains below was sequenced from the same sample in a study of breast tumors, draining lymph nodes, adjacent tissues. Samples came from axillary lymph nodes draining the breast cancer. TCRdb independently ran MiXCR on the multiplex PCR reads; one entry per CDR3 protein. The repertoire holds some 250,000 distinct CDR3 sequences, with 34% as singletons. What was sequenced was axillary lymph node tissue. These TCRs come from a female donor with breast cancer. Some clones in this sample may be carry-over from other donors' samples.

This clonotype was seen many times. The V gene is TRBV2, the J gene TRBJ1-4; D unclear. The CDR3 runs to 11 residues. Trimming removed 4 bases at V and 7 bases at J, with 4 bases between. Germline V gene sequence: CDR1 SNHLY, CDR2 FYNNEI. The CDR3 here is CASSVFEKLFF. The DNA for the CDR3 is TGTGCCAGCAGTGTTTTTGAAAAACTGTTTTTT.

The sample holds many counts of this clonotype. The chain has TRBV5-6 and TRBJ1-4; D uncertain. Trimming shortened V by 3 bases and J by 0 bases, and 3 bases separated the two germline ends. Germline CDR1 SGHDT, CDR2 YYEEEE. The CDR3 length is 13 residues. The CDR3 protein is CASSSATNEKLFF. The CDR3 DNA reads TGTGCCAGCAGCTCAGCAACTAATGAAAAACTGTTTTTT.

There are many counts of this clonotype. CDR3 protein: CASSISGGEQYF. The CDR3 nucleotides are TGTGCCAGTAGTATTTCAGGAGGTGAGCAGTACTTC. The chain is built from TRBV19 and TRBJ2-7; possible D gene TRBD2, 5 bases. Trimming stripped 3 bases from V and 7 bases from J, with 10 bases between. This CDR3 spans 12 amino acids. Germline V gene lookup returns CDR1 LNHDA and CDR2 SQIVND (reference sequence).

Details on this clonotype: Relative to the germline gene, one junction end is altered; a read error may explain this. The gene calls are TRBV2 and TRBJ2-1; 12 positions agree with TRBD1. CDR1 SNHLY and CDR2 FYNNEI come from the germline V gene. This CDR3 is 18 amino acids long. The CDR3 bases are TGTGCCAGCAGTCCCATATATCTCCGGGACAGGGGGCAAGGTGAGCACTTCTTC. Amino acids: CASSPIYLRDRGQGEHFF.

This clonotype was counted ten times or more. The genes are TRBV2 and TRBJ1-5, with 8 bases identical to TRBD1. The junction had 10 bases not matched to a gene; V was cut back by 6 bases and J by 0 bases. The CDR3 runs 17 residues. Germline V gives CDR1 SNHLY, CDR2 FYNNEI. In DNA, the CDR3 is TGTGCCAGCAGGGGCGACGGGACAGGATATAGCAATCAGCCCCAGCATTTT. This translates into CASRGDGTGYSNQPQHF. Looking up the rest from reference TRBV2 and TRBJ1-5 gives the full variable domain: EPEVTQTPSHQVTQMGQEVILRCVPISNHLYFYWYRQILGQKVEFLVSFYNNEISEKSEIFDDQFSVERPDGSNFTLKIRSTKLEDSAMYFCASRGDGTGYSNQPQHFGDGTRLSIL.

In its sample, this clonotype was seen many times. V is TRBV2 and J is TRBJ2-5; 10 bases are a match to TRBD2. The trim removed 7 bases at V and 2 bases at J, leaving 7 bases unmatched. Germline V lookup: CDR1 SNHLY, CDR2 FYNNEI. The CDR3 totals 15 residues. The CDR3 here is CASMETSGVQETQYF. DNA of the CDR3: TGTGCCAGCATGGAAACTAGCGGGGTACAAGAGACCCAGTACTTC. The full variable domain, rest sourced from reference TRBV2 and TRBJ2-5, is EPEVTQTPSHQVTQMGQEVILRCVPISNHLYFYWYRQILGQKVEFLVSFYNNEISEKSEIFDDQFSVERPDGSNFTLKIRSTKLEDSAMYFCASMETSGVQETQYFGPGTRLLVL.

The count of this clonotype is one. The V gene is TRBV24-1, the J gene TRBJ2-5; 9 nucleotides match TRBD2. Trimming removed 4 bases from V and 2 bases from J; junction bases left unmatched: 7. Germline V lookup: CDR1 KGHDR, CDR2 SFDVKD. The CDR3 has 16 amino acids. For the CDR3, the DNA is TGTGCCACCAGTGACAGCGCTAGCGGGATGCAAGAGACCCAGTACTTC. Protein product: CATSDSASGMQETQYF.

Many counts were recorded for this clonotype. The CDR3 is CASSITGEYGYTF. CDR3 bases: TGTGCCAGTAGTATAACAGGGGAATATGGCTACACCTTC. V is TRBV19 and J is TRBJ1-2, with 7 bases lining up with TRBD1. CDR1 and CDR2 (germline): LNHDA, SQIVND (reference sequence). This CDR3 is built from 13 residues. V shed 2 bases and J 5 bases; nucleotides not matched to a gene: 2. The complete variable domain, with remaining parts taken from reference TRBV19 and TRBJ1-2, reads DGGITQSPKYLFRKEGQNVTLSCEQNLNHDAMYWYRQDPGQGLRLIYYSQIVNDFQKGDIAEGYSVSREKKESFPLTVTSAQKNPTAFYLCASSITGEYGYTFGSGTRLTVV.

This clonotype has a count of ten or more. Written as DNA, the CDR3 is TGCAGTGCTAGAGATCTTGCGGGGGTTGGAGAGACCCAGTACTTC. This codes for CSARDLAGVGETQYF. The J gene is TRBJ2-5, the V gene TRBV20-1; TRBD2 agrees at 7 bases. This CDR3 comprises 15 residues. Trimming took 0 bases from V and 4 from J; bases not matched to a gene: 8. CDR1 and CDR2 from the germline V gene are DFQATT and SNEGSKA (reference sequence).

This clonotype was counted ten times or more. The chain is built from TRBV24-1 and TRBJ1-5; D remains unclear. The CDR3 spans 12 residues. Trimming shortened V by 3 bases and J by 6 bases, and 5 bases separated the two germline ends. CDR1 is KGHDR and CDR2 is SFDVKD in the germline V gene. The CDR3 coding sequence is TGTGCCACCAGTGATGGTGGTCAGCCCCAGCATTTT. It is translated as CATSDGGQPQHF.

There are many counts of this clonotype. This chain uses TRBV2 with TRBJ2-2; no reliable D call. Trimming removed 8 bases at V and 8 bases at J, with 12 bases between. Germline V gene sequence: CDR1 SNHLY, CDR2 FYNNEI. CDR3 length: 12 amino acids. The CDR3 here is CASPARSGELFF. The DNA for the CDR3 is TGTGCCAGCCCAGCCAGGTCGGGGGAGCTGTTTTTT.

The V call is TRBV5-1, the J call TRBJ2-1, with 13 bases aligning to TRBD2. The CDR3 is made up of 15 amino acids. Trimming took 5 bases from V and 12 from J; bases not matched to a gene: 11. Germline lookup yields CDR1 SGHRS and CDR2 YFSETQ. CDR3 sequence (DNA): TGCGCCAGCAGACAACTAGCGGGGGGGCAGGATGGGCAGTTCTTC. It translates to CASRQLAGGQDGQFF. The full variable domain, its missing parts supplied by reference TRBV5-1 and TRBJ2-1, is KAGVTQTPRYLIKTRGQQVTLSCSPISGHRSVSWYQQTPGQGLQFLFEYFSETQRNKGNFPGRFSGRQFSNSRSEMNVSTLELGDSALYLCASRQLAGGQDGQFFGPGTRLTVL.

This clonotype has ten or more counts. The chain uses TRBV6-1 and TRBJ2-1; the match to TRBD1 covers 10 bases. Losses at the gene ends were 6 bases for V and 10 bases for J; bases not matched to a gene: 0. The CDR3 runs to 11 residues. Looked up from germline, CDR1 is MNHNS and CDR2 is SASEGT. The CDR3 loop reads CASRGQGEQFF. For the CDR3, the DNA is TGTGCCAGCAGGGGACAGGGGGAGCAGTTCTTC.

This clonotype was recorded many times. The rearrangement uses TRBV20-1 and TRBJ2-7; 7 nucleotides line up with TRBD1. Trimming at V came to 3 bases and at J to 2 bases, leaving 1 base not matched to a gene. The germline V gene has CDR1 DFQATT and CDR2 SNEGSKA (reference sequence). This CDR3 is built from 12 residues. The CDR3 protein is CSASDRAYEQYF. CDR3 coding DNA: TGCAGTGCTAGTGACAGGGCCTACGAGCAGTACTTC.

The chain employs TRBV7-8 and TRBJ2-6; no clear D. The germline V and J ends were trimmed by 6 bases and 0 bases, with 15 bases remaining between them. This CDR3 has 17 amino acids. Per germline, CDR1 SGHVS and CDR2 FQNEAQ. The CDR3 DNA is TGTGCCAGCAGAAAACAAAGTCCCAGCTCTGGGGCCAACGTCCTGACTTTC. The encoded protein is CASRKQSPSSGANVLTF.

The chain has TRBV19 and TRBJ2-3; TRBD1 agrees at 12 bases. V dropped 7 bases and J dropped 11; count of bases not matched to a gene: 10. This CDR3 comprises 14 residues. Per the germline V gene, CDR1 is LNHDA and CDR2 is SQIVND (reference sequence). The CDR3 loop is CASKAGQGAVEQYF. CDR3 DNA sequence: TGTGCCAGTAAGGCGGGACAGGGGGCAGTTGAGCAGTATTTT.